This T cell receptor beta chain was identified during a study of OX40 agonist ivuxolimab in advanced cancers. The germline CDR1 and CDR2 sequences are SGHNT and YYREEE (reference sequence). V was cut by 5 bases and J by 4 bases, with 19 bases left in between. This CDR3 region has 17 residues. Sequencing used immunoSEQ multiplex PCR; TCRdb keeps in-frame clones, though not all of them. The table records over 15,000 clones, around 85% of them present only once. The TCR sequence derives from an adult with an advanced solid tumor such as melanoma, head and neck, liver or kidney cancer. The chain joins TRBV5-4 to TRBJ1-6; D is perhaps TRBD1 (5 bases). Sequenced here: CD4+ or CD8+ T cells sorted from blood, sampled in a trial of the OX40 agonist ivuxolimab. In DNA form, the CDR3 reads TGTGCCAGCAGTCCCGCCGGGGGGGGTTCTTATAATTCACCCCTCCACTTT. As protein: CASSPAGGGSYNSPLHF.